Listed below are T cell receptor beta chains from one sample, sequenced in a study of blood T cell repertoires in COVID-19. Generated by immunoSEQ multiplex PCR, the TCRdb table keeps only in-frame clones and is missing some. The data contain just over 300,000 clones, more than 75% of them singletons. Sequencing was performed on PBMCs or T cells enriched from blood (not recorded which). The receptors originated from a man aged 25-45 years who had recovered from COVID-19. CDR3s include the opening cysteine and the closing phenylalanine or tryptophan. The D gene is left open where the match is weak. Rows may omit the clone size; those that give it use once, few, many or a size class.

cdr3_aa: CASSFPLGTGANYGYTF
cdr3_nt: TGTGCCAGCAGTTTCCCGCTCGGGACAGGGGCTAACTATGGCTACACCTTC
v_call: TRBV28
d_call: TRBD1
j_call: TRBJ1-2
cdr3_length: 17
clone_size: .

cdr3_aa: CASSIYQGTSNQPQHF
cdr3_nt: TGTGCCAGTAGTATTTACCAGGGAACCAGCAATCAGCCCCAGCATTTT
v_call: TRBV19
d_call: .
j_call: TRBJ1-5
cdr3_length: 16
clone_size: .

cdr3_aa: CASQVGENTGELFF
cdr3_nt: TGTGCCAGCCAAGTAGGGGAGAACACCGGGGAGCTGTTTTTT
v_call: TRBV30
d_call: .
j_call: TRBJ2-2
cdr3_length: 14
clone_size: .

cdr3_aa: CASSLSHLTDTDTQYF
cdr3_nt: TGTGCCAGCAGCTTATCGCATCTGACAGACACAGATACGCAGTATTTT
v_call: TRBV7-9
d_call: .
j_call: TRBJ2-3
cdr3_length: 16
clone_size: .

cdr3_aa: CASSILNEQYF
cdr3_nt: TGTGCCAGCAGCATACTGAACGAGCAGTACTTC
v_call: TRBV7-9
d_call: .
j_call: TRBJ2-7
cdr3_length: 11
clone_size: .

cdr3_aa: CASSAQPLPGGYTF
cdr3_nt: TGTGCCAGCAGCGCCCAGCCCCTTCCAGGTGGCTACACCTTC
v_call: TRBV9
d_call: .
j_call: TRBJ1-2
cdr3_length: 14
clone_size: once

cdr3_aa: CASSYDRASGANVLTF
cdr3_nt: TGTGCCAGCAGTTATGACAGGGCCTCTGGGGCCAACGTCCTGACTTTC
v_call: TRBV6-6
d_call: TRBD1
j_call: TRBJ2-6
cdr3_length: 16
clone_size: .

cdr3_aa: CASSRGQGLEKLFF
cdr3_nt: TGTGCCAGCTCACGAGGACAGGGACTTGAAAAACTGTTTTTT
v_call: TRBV18
d_call: TRBD1
j_call: TRBJ1-4
cdr3_length: 14
clone_size: .

cdr3_aa: CASRRTTSGSNEQFF
cdr3_nt: TGCGCCAGCAGACGAACGACTAGCGGGAGTAATGAGCAGTTCTTC
v_call: TRBV5-1
d_call: TRBD2
j_call: TRBJ2-1
cdr3_length: 15
clone_size: .

cdr3_aa: CAWSLWGGSGNTIYF
cdr3_nt: TGTGCCTGGAGTCTCTGGGGGGGTAGTGGAAACACCATATATTTT
v_call: TRBV30
d_call: .
j_call: TRBJ1-3
cdr3_length: 15
clone_size: .

cdr3_aa: CSVGPKGSYEQYF
cdr3_nt: TGCAGCGTGGGGCCGAAGGGTTCCTACGAGCAGTACTTC
v_call: TRBV29-1
d_call: .
j_call: TRBJ2-7
cdr3_length: 13
clone_size: .

cdr3_aa: CASRPPRRSLFTEAFF
cdr3_nt: TGTGCCAGTAGACCCCCACGACGGAGCCTTTTCACTGAAGCTTTCTTT
v_call: TRBV19
d_call: .
j_call: TRBJ1-1
cdr3_length: 16
clone_size: .

cdr3_aa: CACSLYVTGREQYF
cdr3_nt: TGTGCCTGCTCGTTATATGTGACAGGGCGCGAGCAGTACTTC
v_call: TRBV30
d_call: TRBD1
j_call: TRBJ2-7
cdr3_length: 14
clone_size: .

cdr3_aa: CASRDSRISNQPQHF
cdr3_nt: TGCGCCAGCCGGGACAGCCGAATTAGCAATCAGCCCCAGCATTTT
v_call: TRBV10-2
d_call: TRBD1
j_call: TRBJ1-5
cdr3_length: 15
clone_size: .

cdr3_aa: CASPRANYGYTF
cdr3_nt: TGTGCCTCCCCCCGAGCCAACTATGGCTACACCTTC
v_call: TRBV30
d_call: .
j_call: TRBJ1-2
cdr3_length: 12
clone_size: .

cdr3_aa: CASSQSGTYQETQYF
cdr3_nt: TGCGCCAGCAGCCAAAGCGGGACGTACCAAGAGACCCAGTACTTC
v_call: TRBV4-1
d_call: TRBD2
j_call: TRBJ2-5
cdr3_length: 15
clone_size: .

cdr3_aa: CASSQALRLAQNEQFF
cdr3_nt: TGCGCCAGCAGCCAAGCTCTTCGACTAGCGCAAAATGAGCAGTTCTTC
v_call: TRBV4-1
d_call: TRBD2
j_call: TRBJ2-1
cdr3_length: 16
clone_size: .

cdr3_aa: CASSPDRLFSPLHF
cdr3_nt: TGTGCCAGCAGCCCCGACAGGCTTTTCTCGCCCCTCCACTTT
v_call: TRBV7-2
d_call: .
j_call: TRBJ1-6
cdr3_length: 14
clone_size: .

cdr3_aa: CASRAQIEQFF
cdr3_nt: TGTGCCAGCAGGGCACAAATTGAGCAGTTCTTC
v_call: TRBV6-5
d_call: .
j_call: TRBJ2-1
cdr3_length: 11
clone_size: .

cdr3_aa: CASSQGRRVESTDTQYF
cdr3_nt: TGTGCCAGCAGCCAAGGTAGGCGGGTAGAAAGCACAGATACGCAGTATTTT
v_call: TRBV12-1
d_call: .
j_call: TRBJ2-3
cdr3_length: 17
clone_size: .

cdr3_aa: CASSWDSAVAGELFF
cdr3_nt: TGTGCCAGCAGCTGGGACAGCGCCGTTGCCGGGGAGCTGTTTTTT
v_call: TRBV21-1
d_call: .
j_call: TRBJ2-2
cdr3_length: 15
clone_size: .

cdr3_aa: CASSIQTGVNQPQHF
cdr3_nt: TGTGCCAGTAGTATACAGACAGGGGTAAATCAGCCCCAGCATTTT
v_call: TRBV19
d_call: TRBD1
j_call: TRBJ1-5
cdr3_length: 15
clone_size: .

cdr3_aa: CASSLTGLGEKLFF
cdr3_nt: TGTGCCAGCAGTTTAACAGGGTTAGGGGAAAAACTGTTTTTT
v_call: TRBV28
d_call: .
j_call: TRBJ1-4
cdr3_length: 14
clone_size: few

cdr3_aa: CASRFPSGSSYEQYF
cdr3_nt: TGTGCCAGCAGGTTTCCTAGCGGGAGCTCCTACGAGCAGTACTTC
v_call: TRBV6-5
d_call: TRBD2
j_call: TRBJ2-7
cdr3_length: 15
clone_size: .

cdr3_aa: CASSWGENTEAFF
cdr3_nt: TGTGCCAGCAGCTGGGGCGAGAACACTGAAGCTTTCTTT
v_call: TRBV11-2
d_call: .
j_call: TRBJ1-1
cdr3_length: 13
clone_size: .

cdr3_aa: CASSLDSGGSTEAFF
cdr3_nt: TGCGCCAGCAGCTTGGACTCGGGGGGTTCCACTGAAGCTTTCTTT
v_call: TRBV5-1
d_call: .
j_call: TRBJ1-1
cdr3_length: 15
clone_size: .

cdr3_aa: CASRLVQGLGGYSNQPQHF
cdr3_nt: TGTGCCAGTAGACTCGTACAGGGGTTAGGGGGCTATAGCAATCAGCCCCAGCATTTT
v_call: TRBV19
d_call: TRBD1
j_call: TRBJ1-5
cdr3_length: 19
clone_size: .

cdr3_aa: CASSSAGTGRNTEAFF
cdr3_nt: TGTGCCAGCAGCTCCGCCGGGACAGGGCGGAACACTGAAGCTTTCTTT
v_call: TRBV7-9
d_call: TRBD1
j_call: TRBJ1-1
cdr3_length: 16
clone_size: .

cdr3_aa: CASTYDRDTEAFF
cdr3_nt: TGTGCCAGCACCTACGACAGGGACACTGAAGCTTTCTTT
v_call: TRBV12-3/TRBV12-4
d_call: TRBD1
j_call: TRBJ1-1
cdr3_length: 13
clone_size: .

cdr3_aa: CARMTRQGRNQPQHF
cdr3_nt: TGTGCCAGGATGACGAGGCAGGGCCGGAATCAGCCCCAGCATTTT
v_call: TRBV21-1
d_call: .
j_call: TRBJ1-5
cdr3_length: 15
clone_size: .

cdr3_aa: CASGQGARMNTEAFF
cdr3_nt: TGTGCCAGCGGGCAGGGGGCTCGTATGAACACTGAAGCTTTCTTT
v_call: TRBV7-2
d_call: TRBD1
j_call: TRBJ1-1
cdr3_length: 15
clone_size: .

cdr3_aa: CASSLRRGHTEAFF
cdr3_nt: TGTGCCAGTAGTCTAAGGCGGGGGCACACTGAAGCTTTCTTT
v_call: TRBV19
d_call: .
j_call: TRBJ1-1
cdr3_length: 14
clone_size: .

cdr3_aa: CASSQGDRRNTIYF
cdr3_nt: TGTGCCAGCAGCCAAGGGGACAGAAGAAACACCATATATTTT
v_call: TRBV3-1/TRBV3-2
d_call: TRBD1
j_call: TRBJ1-3
cdr3_length: 14
clone_size: .

cdr3_aa: CASTMIGTSGGKETQYF
cdr3_nt: TGTGCCAGTACCATGATCGGGACTAGCGGGGGTAAAGAGACCCAGTACTTC
v_call: TRBV19
d_call: TRBD2
j_call: TRBJ2-5
cdr3_length: 17
clone_size: .

cdr3_aa: CASSPSGNPSYNEQFF
cdr3_nt: TGCGCCAGCAGCCCTAGCGGCAACCCCTCCTACAATGAGCAGTTCTTC
v_call: TRBV10-1
d_call: TRBD2
j_call: TRBJ2-1
cdr3_length: 16
clone_size: .

cdr3_aa: CASSYGTVGSEQYF
cdr3_nt: TGTGCCAGCAGTTACGGGACAGTTGGTTCCGAGCAGTACTTC
v_call: TRBV6-2/TRBV6-3
d_call: TRBD1
j_call: TRBJ2-7
cdr3_length: 14
clone_size: .

cdr3_aa: CATSSAGFYGYTF
cdr3_nt: TGTGCCACCAGCAGCGCAGGGTTCTATGGCTACACCTTC
v_call: TRBV6-5
d_call: .
j_call: TRBJ1-2
cdr3_length: 13
clone_size: .

cdr3_aa: CASSFDRLASKNIQYF
cdr3_nt: TGTGCCAGCAGCTTCGACAGACTAGCTTCCAAAAACATTCAGTACTTC
v_call: TRBV27
d_call: TRBD2
j_call: TRBJ2-4
cdr3_length: 16
clone_size: .

cdr3_aa: CASSLWTGSETQYF
cdr3_nt: TGTGCCAGCAGCTTATGGACAGGGTCAGAGACCCAGTACTTC
v_call: TRBV7-2
d_call: TRBD1
j_call: TRBJ2-5
cdr3_length: 14
clone_size: .

cdr3_aa: CASSQERQGSGANVLTF
cdr3_nt: TGTGCCAGCAGCCAAGAGCGACAGGGGTCTGGGGCCAACGTCCTGACTTTC
v_call: TRBV14
d_call: TRBD1
j_call: TRBJ2-6
cdr3_length: 17
clone_size: few

cdr3_aa: CASRQVAGGNEQFF
cdr3_nt: TGTGCCAGTAGGCAGGTAGCGGGAGGCAATGAGCAGTTCTTC
v_call: TRBV19
d_call: TRBD2
j_call: TRBJ2-1
cdr3_length: 14
clone_size: .

cdr3_aa: CASSSRTGPHF
cdr3_nt: TGTGCCAGCAGTTCCCGGACAGGGCCGCACTTC
v_call: TRBV28
d_call: TRBD1
j_call: TRBJ2-7
cdr3_length: 11
clone_size: .

cdr3_aa: CATSEVTSTSQYF
cdr3_nt: TGTGCCACCAGTGAGGTGACAAGCACCAGCCAGTACTTC
v_call: TRBV24-1
d_call: .
j_call: TRBJ2-5
cdr3_length: 13
clone_size: .

cdr3_aa: CASSLGASSGANVLTF
cdr3_nt: TGTGCCAGCAGCTTAGGGGCGAGCTCTGGGGCCAACGTCCTGACTTTC
v_call: TRBV11-3
d_call: .
j_call: TRBJ2-6
cdr3_length: 16
clone_size: .

cdr3_aa: CASSLGLDEQFF
cdr3_nt: TGTGCCAGCAGCTTAGGGCTGGATGAGCAGTTCTTC
v_call: TRBV7-9
d_call: .
j_call: TRBJ2-1
cdr3_length: 12
clone_size: .

cdr3_aa: CAWSRDRGLHEQYF
cdr3_nt: TGTGCCTGGAGTCGTGACAGGGGGCTCCACGAGCAGTACTTC
v_call: TRBV30
d_call: TRBD1
j_call: TRBJ2-7
cdr3_length: 14
clone_size: .

cdr3_aa: CASSMGLAVVQFF
cdr3_nt: TGTGCCAGTAGTATGGGACTAGCAGTGGTGCAGTTCTTC
v_call: TRBV19
d_call: TRBD2
j_call: TRBJ2-1
cdr3_length: 13
clone_size: .

cdr3_aa: CASSSQGLTEAFF
cdr3_nt: TGTGCCAGCAGTTCCCAGGGTTTAACTGAAGCTTTCTTT
v_call: TRBV27
d_call: .
j_call: TRBJ1-1
cdr3_length: 13
clone_size: .

cdr3_aa: CASRSSGSAILAKNIQYF
cdr3_nt: TGTGCCAGCAGAAGTAGCGGATCCGCCATTCTAGCCAAAAACATTCAGTACTTC
v_call: TRBV14
d_call: .
j_call: TRBJ2-4
cdr3_length: 18
clone_size: .

cdr3_aa: CASSPSAGTEAFF
cdr3_nt: TGTGCCAGCAGCCCCTCGGCGGGCACTGAAGCTTTCTTT
v_call: TRBV12-3/TRBV12-4
d_call: .
j_call: TRBJ1-1
cdr3_length: 13
clone_size: .

cdr3_aa: CASSVGTGVVGELFF
cdr3_nt: TGCGCCAGCAGCGTCGGGACAGGGGTGGTCGGGGAGCTGTTTTTT
v_call: TRBV5-1
d_call: TRBD1
j_call: TRBJ2-2
cdr3_length: 15
clone_size: .

cdr3_aa: CASSFRAGGTIGWDEKLFF
cdr3_nt: TGTGCCAGCAGTTTCAGAGCAGGGGGCACCATCGGATGGGATGAAAAACTGTTTTTT
v_call: TRBV27
d_call: TRBD1
j_call: TRBJ1-4
cdr3_length: 19
clone_size: .

cdr3_aa: CATSGPLQGANSPLHF
cdr3_nt: TGTGCCACCAGCGGGCCCCTCCAGGGGGCGAATTCACCCCTCCACTTT
v_call: TRBV15
d_call: TRBD1
j_call: TRBJ1-6
cdr3_length: 16
clone_size: .

cdr3_aa: CATSSLDRSPQETQYF
cdr3_nt: TGTGCCACCAGCAGCCTGGACAGGAGCCCCCAAGAGACCCAGTACTTC
v_call: TRBV15
d_call: TRBD1
j_call: TRBJ2-5
cdr3_length: 16
clone_size: .

cdr3_aa: CASSPPIWDREFRTEAFF
cdr3_nt: TGTGCCAGCTCACCACCAATCTGGGACAGGGAGTTTCGCACTGAAGCTTTCTTT
v_call: TRBV18
d_call: TRBD1
j_call: TRBJ1-1
cdr3_length: 18
clone_size: .

cdr3_aa: CASKWTGERYGYTF
cdr3_nt: TGTGCCAGCAAATGGACAGGGGAGCGCTATGGCTACACCTTC
v_call: TRBV4-2
d_call: TRBD1
j_call: TRBJ1-2
cdr3_length: 14
clone_size: .

cdr3_aa: CASSQRSLAGGLNGETQYF
cdr3_nt: TGTGCCAGCAGTCAACGGAGTCTAGCGGGGGGCCTTAACGGGGAGACCCAGTACTTC
v_call: TRBV6-6
d_call: TRBD2
j_call: TRBJ2-5
cdr3_length: 19
clone_size: .

cdr3_aa: CASSPLAGADGELFF
cdr3_nt: TGTGCCAGCAGCCCACTAGCGGGAGCGGACGGGGAGCTGTTTTTT
v_call: TRBV7-6
d_call: TRBD2
j_call: TRBJ2-2
cdr3_length: 15
clone_size: .

cdr3_aa: CASNSYGELFF
cdr3_nt: TGTGCCAGCAACTCCTACGGGGAGCTGTTTTTT
v_call: TRBV7-9
d_call: .
j_call: TRBJ2-2
cdr3_length: 11
clone_size: .

cdr3_aa: CASSSKGTVSGNTIYF
cdr3_nt: TGTGCCAGCAGCTCAAAAGGGACAGTTTCTGGAAACACCATATATTTT
v_call: TRBV7-9
d_call: TRBD1
j_call: TRBJ1-3
cdr3_length: 16
clone_size: few